The 6 T cell receptor beta chains presented below share a single source sample, sequenced in a study of blood T cell repertoires in COVID-19. Using immunoSEQ multiplex PCR, the repertoire was profiled, and TCRdb retains in-frame clones only, with some absent. This table has some 200,000 clones, roughly four fifths appearing once. The sample comprised peripheral blood. The source is a woman in her twenties or thirties who had recovered from COVID-19.

The chain couples TRBV29-1 to TRBJ2-1, with 13 bases fitting TRBD2. Germline CDR1 is SQVTM and CDR2 is ANQGSEA. The ends lost 6 bases at V and 14 bases at J; junction bases unmatched: 7. CDR3 length: 12 residues. The CDR3 bases are TGCAGCGTCACCACTAGCGGGAGGGGTGAGTTCTTC. The encoded protein is CSVTTSGRGEFF.

V usage is TRBV5-1 and J usage is TRBJ2-7; 7 bases line up with TRBD2. V gave up 4 bases and J gave up 0 bases; unmatched junction bases: 4. Germline CDR1 is SGHRS and CDR2 is YFSETQ. The CDR3 is 14 amino acids. The CDR3 region is CASSPAGLSYEQYF. The CDR3 nucleotides read TGCGCCAGCAGCCCAGCGGGACTCTCCTACGAGCAGTACTTC.

The chain employs TRBV24-1 and TRBJ1-5, with 8 bases lining up with TRBD1. Germline V CDR1 and CDR2: KGHDR, SFDVKD. J was trimmed by 5 bases and V by 0 bases; bases with no gene match: 11. The CDR3 runs to 18 residues. The CDR3 DNA follows: TGTGCCACCAGTGATTTGCAACCGGGACAGGTAGTTGATCAGCCCCAGCATTTT. As protein: CATSDLQPGQVVDQPQHF.

The chain carries TRBV19 and TRBJ1-2; D remains unclear. The CDR3 is 11 residues long. Trimming cost V 7 bases and J 5 bases, with 8 bases left between them. Germline values: CDR1 LNHDA, CDR2 SQIVND (reference sequence). DNA for the CDR3: TGTGCCAGTACCTCCTTTTATGGCTACACCTTC. It yields the protein CASTSFYGYTF.

As to this clone: The missing conserved phenylalanine or tryptophan at the end of this CDR3 makes a read error likely. It is unclear where the CDR3 begins or ends on the DNA, so no DNA is shown, and the CDR3 is as TCRdb lists it. The rearrangement links TRBV21-1 to TRBJ1-2. TRBV21-1 is annotated as a pseudogene. The CDR3 is made up of 8 amino acids, end residues included. CDR3 sequence reads: CASSVREV.

This clone has just a few counts. The V call is TRBV28, the J call TRBJ1-3; a weak D match, TRBD1 (6 bases). The V end was cut by 8 bases, the J end by 6 bases, with 17 bases between. This CDR3 is built from 14 residues. CDR1 is MDHEN and CDR2 is SYDVKM in the germline V gene. CDR3 DNA: TGTGCCAGCGAAGAACAGGGATCTCTAAACACCATATATTTT. This encodes CASEEQGSLNTIYF.